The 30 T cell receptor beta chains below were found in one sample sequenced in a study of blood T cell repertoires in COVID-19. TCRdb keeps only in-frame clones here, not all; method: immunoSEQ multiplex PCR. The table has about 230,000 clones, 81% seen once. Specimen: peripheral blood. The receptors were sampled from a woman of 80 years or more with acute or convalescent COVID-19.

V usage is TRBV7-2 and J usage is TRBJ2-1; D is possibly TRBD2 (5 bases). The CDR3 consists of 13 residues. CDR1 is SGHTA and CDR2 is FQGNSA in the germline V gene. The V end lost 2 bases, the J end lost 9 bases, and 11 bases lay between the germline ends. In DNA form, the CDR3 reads TGTGCCAGCAGCTTATCCGAGCGGATTGAGCAGTTCTTC. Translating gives CASSLSERIEQFF.

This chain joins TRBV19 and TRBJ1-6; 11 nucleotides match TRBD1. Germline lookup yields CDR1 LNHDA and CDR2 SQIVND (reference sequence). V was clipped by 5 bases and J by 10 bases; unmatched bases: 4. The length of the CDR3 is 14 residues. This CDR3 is CASSSRTGGSPLHF. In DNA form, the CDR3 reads TGTGCCAGTAGTTCACGGACAGGGGGCTCACCCCTCCACTTT.

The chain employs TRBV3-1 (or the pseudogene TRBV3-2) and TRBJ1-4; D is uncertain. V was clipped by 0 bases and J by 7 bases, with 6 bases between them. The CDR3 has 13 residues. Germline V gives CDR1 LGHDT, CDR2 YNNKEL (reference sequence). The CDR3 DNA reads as TGTGCCAGCAGCCAAGATTCGGGTGAAAAACTGTTTTTT. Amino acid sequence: CASSQDSGEKLFF.

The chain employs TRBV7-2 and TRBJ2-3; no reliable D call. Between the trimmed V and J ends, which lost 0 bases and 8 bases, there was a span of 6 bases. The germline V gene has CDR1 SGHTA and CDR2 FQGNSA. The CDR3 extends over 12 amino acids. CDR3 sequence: CASSLAPGTQYF. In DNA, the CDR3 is TGTGCCAGCAGCTTAGCCCCGGGTACGCAGTATTTT.

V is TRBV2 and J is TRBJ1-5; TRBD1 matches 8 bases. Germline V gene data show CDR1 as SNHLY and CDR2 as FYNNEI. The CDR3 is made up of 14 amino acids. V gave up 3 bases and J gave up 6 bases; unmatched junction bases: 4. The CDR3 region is CASSDRTGTQPQHF. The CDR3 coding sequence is TGTGCCAGCAGTGACCGGACAGGGACTCAGCCCCAGCATTTT.

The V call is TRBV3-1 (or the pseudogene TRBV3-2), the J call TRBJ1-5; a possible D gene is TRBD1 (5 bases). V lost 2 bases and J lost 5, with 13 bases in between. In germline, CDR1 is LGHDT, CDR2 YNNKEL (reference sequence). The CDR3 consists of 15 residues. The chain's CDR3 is CASSQSLQGYQPQHF. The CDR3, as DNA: TGTGCCAGCAGCCAAAGCCTTCAGGGTTATCAGCCCCAGCATTTT.

In DNA form, the CDR3 reads TGCGCCAGCAGCTTGTCCGTAGGACTAGGATACTCGAGCTCCTACAATGAGCAGTTCTTC. Protein: CASSLSVGLGYSSSYNEQFF. V gene TRBV5-1 combines with J gene TRBJ2-1; 7 positions match TRBD2. V lost 1 base to trimming and J lost 0 bases; unmatched junction nucleotides: 16. Germline assignment: CDR1 SGHRS and CDR2 YFSETQ. CDR3 length: 20 residues.

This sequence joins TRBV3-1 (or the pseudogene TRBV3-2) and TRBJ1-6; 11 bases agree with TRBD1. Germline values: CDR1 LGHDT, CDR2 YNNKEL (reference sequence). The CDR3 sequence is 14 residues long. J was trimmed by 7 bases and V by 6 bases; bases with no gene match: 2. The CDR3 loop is CASRWDRGNSPLHF. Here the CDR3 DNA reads TGTGCCAGCAGATGGGACAGGGGGAATTCACCCCTCCACTTT.

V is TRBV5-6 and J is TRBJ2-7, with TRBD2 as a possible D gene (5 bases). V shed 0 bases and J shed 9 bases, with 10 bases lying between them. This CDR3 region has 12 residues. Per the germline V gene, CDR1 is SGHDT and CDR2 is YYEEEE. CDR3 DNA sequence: TGTGCCAGCAGCTTGGGGATAGGGAGGCAGTACTTC. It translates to CASSLGIGRQYF.

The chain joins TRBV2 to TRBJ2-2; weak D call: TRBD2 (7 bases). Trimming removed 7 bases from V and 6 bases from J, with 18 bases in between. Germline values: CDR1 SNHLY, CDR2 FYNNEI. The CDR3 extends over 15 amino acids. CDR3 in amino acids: CASIPDGGAPGELFF. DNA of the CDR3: TGTGCCAGCATCCCGGATGGGGGGGCGCCCGGGGAGCTGTTTTTT.

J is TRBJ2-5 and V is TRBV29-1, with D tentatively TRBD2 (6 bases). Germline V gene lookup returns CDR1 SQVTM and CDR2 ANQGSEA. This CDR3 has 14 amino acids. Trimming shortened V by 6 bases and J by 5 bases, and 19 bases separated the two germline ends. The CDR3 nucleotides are TGCAGCGTCCCAGACGGGGGACCTCAGGAGACCCAGTACTTC. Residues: CSVPDGGPQETQYF.

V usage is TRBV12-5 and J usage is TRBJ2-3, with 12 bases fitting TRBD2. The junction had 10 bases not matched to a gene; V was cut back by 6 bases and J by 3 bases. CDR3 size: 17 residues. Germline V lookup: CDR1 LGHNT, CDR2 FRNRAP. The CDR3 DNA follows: TGTGCTAGTGGCCCCGCGACTAGCGGGGGTATAACAGATACGCAGTATTTT. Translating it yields CASGPATSGGITDTQYF.

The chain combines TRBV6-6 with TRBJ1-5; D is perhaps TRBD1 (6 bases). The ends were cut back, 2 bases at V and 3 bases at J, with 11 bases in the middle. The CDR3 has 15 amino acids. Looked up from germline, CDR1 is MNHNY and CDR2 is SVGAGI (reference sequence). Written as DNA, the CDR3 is TGTGCCAGCAGTTACGAGGGACAACACAATCAGCCCCAGCATTTT. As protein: CASSYEGQHNQPQHF.

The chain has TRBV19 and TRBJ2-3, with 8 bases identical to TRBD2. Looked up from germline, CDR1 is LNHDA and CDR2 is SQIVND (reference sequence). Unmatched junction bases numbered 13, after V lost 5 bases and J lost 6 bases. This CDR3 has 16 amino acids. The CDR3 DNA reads TGTGCCAGTAGTTCCAGGACTAGCAGGTTGGCGGATACGCAGTATTTT. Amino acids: CASSSRTSRLADTQYF.

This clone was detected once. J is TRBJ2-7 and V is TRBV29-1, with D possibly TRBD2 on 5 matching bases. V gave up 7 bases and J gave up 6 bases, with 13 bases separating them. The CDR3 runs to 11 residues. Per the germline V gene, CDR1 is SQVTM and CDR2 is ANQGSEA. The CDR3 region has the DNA TGCAGCGCCGAGGGCGGGTTCGAGCAGTACTTC. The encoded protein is CSAEGGFEQYF.

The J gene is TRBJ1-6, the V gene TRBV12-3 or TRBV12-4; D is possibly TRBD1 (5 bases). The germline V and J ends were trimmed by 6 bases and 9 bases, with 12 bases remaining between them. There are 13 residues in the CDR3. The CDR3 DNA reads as TGTGCCAGCAGGCTAGACAGAGCTTCACCCCTCCACTTT. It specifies CASRLDRASPLHF.

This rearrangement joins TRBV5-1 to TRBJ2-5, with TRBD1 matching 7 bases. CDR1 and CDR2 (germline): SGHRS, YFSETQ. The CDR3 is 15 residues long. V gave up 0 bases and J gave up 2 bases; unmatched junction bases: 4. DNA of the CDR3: TGCGCCAGCAGCTTGGAACAGGGGAAGCAAGAGACCCAGTACTTC. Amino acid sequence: CASSLEQGKQETQYF.

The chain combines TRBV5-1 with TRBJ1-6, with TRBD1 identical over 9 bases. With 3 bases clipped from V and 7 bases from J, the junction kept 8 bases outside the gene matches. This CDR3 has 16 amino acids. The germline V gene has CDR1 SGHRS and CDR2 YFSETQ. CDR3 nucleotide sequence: TGCGCCAGCAGCTGGACTGGGGACAGGGCAAATTCACCCCTCCACTTT. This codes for CASSWTGDRANSPLHF.

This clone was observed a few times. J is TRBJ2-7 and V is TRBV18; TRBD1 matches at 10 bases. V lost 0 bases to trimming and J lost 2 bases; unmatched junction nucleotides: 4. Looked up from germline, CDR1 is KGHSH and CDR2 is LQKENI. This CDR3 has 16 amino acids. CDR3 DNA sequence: TGTGCCAGCTCACCACCCGGGACAGGGGACACCTACGAGCAGTACTTC. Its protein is CASSPPGTGDTYEQYF.

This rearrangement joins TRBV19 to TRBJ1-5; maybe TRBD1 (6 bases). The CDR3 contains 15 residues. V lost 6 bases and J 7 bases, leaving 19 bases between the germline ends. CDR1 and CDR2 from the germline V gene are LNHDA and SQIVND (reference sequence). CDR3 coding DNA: TGTGCCAGTAGCCGAAACCCAGGGGCGCAGCAGCCCCAGCATTTT. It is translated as CASSRNPGAQQPQHF.

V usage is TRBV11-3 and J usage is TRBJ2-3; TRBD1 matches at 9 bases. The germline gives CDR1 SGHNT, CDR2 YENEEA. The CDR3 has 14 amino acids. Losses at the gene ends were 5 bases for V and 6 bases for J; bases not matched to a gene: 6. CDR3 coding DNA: TGTGCCAGCAGCGAACAGGGGGCAGGCGATACGCAGTATTTT. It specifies CASSEQGAGDTQYF.

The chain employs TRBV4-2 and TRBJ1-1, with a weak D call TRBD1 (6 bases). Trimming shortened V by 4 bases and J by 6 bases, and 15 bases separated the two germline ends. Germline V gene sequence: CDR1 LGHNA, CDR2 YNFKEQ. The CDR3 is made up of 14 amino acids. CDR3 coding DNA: TGTGCCAGCAGCCTGGACCGCAAGGGGGCTGAAGCTTTCTTT. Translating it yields CASSLDRKGAEAFF.

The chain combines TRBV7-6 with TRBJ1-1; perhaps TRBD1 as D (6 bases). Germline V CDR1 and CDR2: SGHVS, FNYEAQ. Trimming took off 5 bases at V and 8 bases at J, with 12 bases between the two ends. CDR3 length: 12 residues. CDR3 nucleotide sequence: TGTGCCAGCAGCCGGGCAGGGGCGGAAGCTTTCTTT. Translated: CASSRAGAEAFF.

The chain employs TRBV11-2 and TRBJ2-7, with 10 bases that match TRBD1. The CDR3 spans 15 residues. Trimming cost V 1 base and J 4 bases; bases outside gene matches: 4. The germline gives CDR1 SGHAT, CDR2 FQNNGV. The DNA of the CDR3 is TGTGCCAGCAGCTTAGGGGGACAGGGGAGGTACGAGCAGTACTTC. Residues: CASSLGGQGRYEQYF. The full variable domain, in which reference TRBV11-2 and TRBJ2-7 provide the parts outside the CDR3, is EAGVAQSPRYKIIEKRQSVAFWCNPISGHATLYWYQQILGQGPKLLIQFQNNGVVDDSQLPKDRFSAERLKGVDSTLKIQPAKLEDSAVYLCASSLGGQGRYEQYFGPGTRLTVT.

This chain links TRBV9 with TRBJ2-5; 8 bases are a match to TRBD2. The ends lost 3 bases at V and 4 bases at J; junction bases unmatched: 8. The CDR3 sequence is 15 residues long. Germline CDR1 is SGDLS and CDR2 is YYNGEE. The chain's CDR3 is CASSASGTSRETQYF. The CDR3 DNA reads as TGTGCCAGCAGCGCCTCTGGGACTAGTCGAGAGACCCAGTACTTC. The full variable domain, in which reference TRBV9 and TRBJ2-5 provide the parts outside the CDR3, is DSGVTQTPKHLITATGQRVTLRCSPRSGDLSVYWYQQSLDQGLQFLIQYYNGEERAKGNILERFSAQQFPDLHSELNLSSLELGDSALYFCASSASGTSRETQYFGPGTRLLVL.

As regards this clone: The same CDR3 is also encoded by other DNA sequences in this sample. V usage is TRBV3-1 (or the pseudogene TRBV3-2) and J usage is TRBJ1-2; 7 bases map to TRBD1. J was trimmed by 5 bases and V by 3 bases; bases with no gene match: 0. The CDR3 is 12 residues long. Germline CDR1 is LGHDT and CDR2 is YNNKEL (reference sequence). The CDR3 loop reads CASSQTGYGYTF. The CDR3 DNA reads TGTGCCAGCAGCCAGACAGGGTATGGCTACACCTTC.

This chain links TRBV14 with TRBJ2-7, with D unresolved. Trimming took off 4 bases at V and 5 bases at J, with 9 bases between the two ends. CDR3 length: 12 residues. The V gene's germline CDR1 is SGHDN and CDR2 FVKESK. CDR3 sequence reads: CASSPTGDEQYF. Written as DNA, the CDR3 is TGTGCCAGCAGCCCGACCGGAGACGAGCAGTACTTC. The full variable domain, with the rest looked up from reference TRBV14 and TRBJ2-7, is EAGVTQFPSHSVIEKGQTVTLRCDPISGHDNLYWYRRVMGKEIKFLLHFVKESKQDESGMPNNRFLAERTGGTYSTLKVQPAELEDSGVYFCASSPTGDEQYFGPGTRLTVT.

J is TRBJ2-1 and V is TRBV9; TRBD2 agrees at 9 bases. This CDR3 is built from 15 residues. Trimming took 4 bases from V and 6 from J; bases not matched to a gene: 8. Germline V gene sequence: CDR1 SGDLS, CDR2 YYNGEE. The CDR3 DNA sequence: TGTGCCAGCAGCATGCAGCGGGGGGCGCGCAATGAGCAGTTCTTC. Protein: CASSMQRGARNEQFF.

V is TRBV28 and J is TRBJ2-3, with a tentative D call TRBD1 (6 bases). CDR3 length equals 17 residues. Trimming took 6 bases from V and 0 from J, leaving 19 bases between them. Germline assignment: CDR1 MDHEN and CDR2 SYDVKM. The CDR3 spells CASSPSLGGTSTDTQYF. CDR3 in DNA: TGTGCCAGCAGCCCCTCTCTAGGGGGAACAAGCACAGATACGCAGTATTTT. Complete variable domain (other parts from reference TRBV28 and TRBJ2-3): DVKVTQSSRYLVKRTGEKVFLECVQDMDHENMFWYRQDPGLGLRLIYFSYDVKMKEKGDIPEGYSVSREKKERFSLILESASTNQTSMYLCASSPSLGGTSTDTQYFGPGTRLTVL.

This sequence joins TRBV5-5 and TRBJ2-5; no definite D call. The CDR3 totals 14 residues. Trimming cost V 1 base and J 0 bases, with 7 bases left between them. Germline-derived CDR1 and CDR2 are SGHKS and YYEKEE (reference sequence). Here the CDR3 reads CASSLYGNQETQYF. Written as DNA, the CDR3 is TGTGCCAGCAGCTTGTATGGCAACCAAGAGACCCAGTACTTC.